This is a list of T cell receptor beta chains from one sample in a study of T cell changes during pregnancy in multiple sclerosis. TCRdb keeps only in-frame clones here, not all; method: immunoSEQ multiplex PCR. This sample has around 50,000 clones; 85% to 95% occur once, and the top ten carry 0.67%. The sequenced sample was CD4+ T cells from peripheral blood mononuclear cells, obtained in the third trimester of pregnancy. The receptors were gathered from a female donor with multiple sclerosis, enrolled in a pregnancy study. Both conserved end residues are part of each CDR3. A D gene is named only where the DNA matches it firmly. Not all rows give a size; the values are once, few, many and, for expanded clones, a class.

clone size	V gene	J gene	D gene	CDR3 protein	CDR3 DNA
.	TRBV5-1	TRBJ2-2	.	CASSLDAQGNTGELFF	TGCGCCAGCAGCTTGGATGCGCAGGGGAACACCGGGGAGCTGTTTTTT
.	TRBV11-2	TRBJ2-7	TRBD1	CASSRTGGAEGYEQYF	TGTGCCAGCAGCCGTACAGGGGGAGCCGAGGGCTACGAGCAGTACTTC
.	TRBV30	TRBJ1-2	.	CAWSVLGQTQGSYTF	TGTGCCTGGAGTGTACTCGGGCAGACGCAGGGCAGCTACACCTTC
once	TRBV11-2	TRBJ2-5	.	CASSLAGERLQTQYF	TGTGCCAGCAGCTTAGCGGGAGAGCGGTTACAGACCCAGTACTTC
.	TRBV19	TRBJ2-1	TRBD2	CASSLGLAGYEQFF	TGTGCCAGTTCCCTGGGACTAGCGGGCTATGAGCAGTTCTTC
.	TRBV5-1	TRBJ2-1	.	CASSLDWGSNEQFF	TGCGCCAGCAGCTTGGATTGGGGCAGCAATGAGCAGTTCTTC
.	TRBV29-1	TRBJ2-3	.	CSVDFSDTQYF	TGCAGCGTTGATTTCTCGGATACGCAGTATTTT
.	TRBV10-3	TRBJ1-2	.	CAITPRQELQNFYGYTF	TGTGCCATCACCCCCAGACAGGAGTTACAAAACTTCTATGGCTACACCTTC
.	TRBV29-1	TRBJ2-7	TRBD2	CSVLSREGPYEQYF	TGCAGCGTTCTTTCGCGGGAGGGCCCCTACGAGCAGTACTTC
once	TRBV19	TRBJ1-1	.	CASILRQGYTEAFF	TGTGCCAGTATTTTGCGGCAGGGTTACACTGAAGCTTTCTTT
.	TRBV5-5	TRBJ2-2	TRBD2	CASSRGGAYTGELFF	TGTGCCAGCAGCCGGGGGGGGGCTTACACCGGGGAGCTGTTTTTT
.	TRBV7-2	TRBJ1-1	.	CASSLAAGVRGTEAFF	TGTGCCAGCAGCTTAGCCGCGGGGGTACGGGGCACTGAAGCTTTCTTT
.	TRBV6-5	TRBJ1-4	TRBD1	CASSFYQDRGEKLFF	TGTGCCAGCAGTTTTTATCAGGACAGGGGTGAAAAACTGTTTTTT
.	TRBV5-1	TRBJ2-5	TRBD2	CASSLAASGRETQYF	TGCGCCAGCAGCTTGGCTGCTAGCGGGAGAGAGACCCAGTACTTC
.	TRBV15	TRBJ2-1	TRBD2	CATSSGTSGRAGDEQFF	TGTGCCACCAGCAGCGGGACTAGCGGGAGGGCCGGGGATGAGCAGTTCTTC
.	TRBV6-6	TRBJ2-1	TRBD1	CASRTGTGSLTSFF	TGTGCCAGCAGGACCGGGACAGGAAGCCTAACATCGTTCTTC
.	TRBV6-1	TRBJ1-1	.	CASSGSGRTEAFF	TGTGCCAGCAGTGGATCGGGTAGGACTGAAGCTTTCTTT
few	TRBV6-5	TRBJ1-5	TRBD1	CASSSDRGDQPQHF	TGTGCCAGCAGTTCGGACAGGGGGGATCAGCCCCAGCATTTT
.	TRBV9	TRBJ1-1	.	CASSVEEDTEAFF	TGTGCCAGCAGCGTAGAGGAGGACACTGAAGCTTTCTTT
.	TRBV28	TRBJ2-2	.	CASSLGGTGELFF	TGTGCCAGCAGCCTCGGGGGCACCGGGGAGCTGTTTTTT
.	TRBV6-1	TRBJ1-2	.	CASSHRVNYGYTF	TGTGCCAGCAGCCACAGGGTTAACTATGGCTACACCTTC
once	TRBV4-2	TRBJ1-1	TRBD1	CASRRGTGGNTEAFF	TGTGCCAGCAGACGCGGGACAGGGGGCAACACTGAAGCTTTCTTT
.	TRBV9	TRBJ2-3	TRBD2	CASSVDGLATDTQYF	TGTGCCAGCAGCGTAGATGGACTAGCGACAGATACGCAGTATTTT
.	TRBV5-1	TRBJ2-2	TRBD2	CASSWGVSGSQDGELFF	TGCGCCAGCAGCTGGGGTGTGAGCGGGAGTCAGGACGGGGAGCTGTTTTTT
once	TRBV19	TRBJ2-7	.	CASSIKDMAHYEQYF	TGTGCCAGTAGTATAAAGGACATGGCCCACTACGAGCAGTACTTC
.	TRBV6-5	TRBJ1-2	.	CASSQQGGGYTF	TGTGCCAGCAGTCAACAGGGCGGCGGCTACACCTTC
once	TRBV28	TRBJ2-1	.	CASKIRTVSYNEQFF	TGTGCCAGCAAAATCCGGACTGTCTCCTACAATGAGCAGTTCTTC
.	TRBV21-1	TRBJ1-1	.	CASSKARGSRAGTEAFF	TGTGCCAGCAGCAAAGCGCGGGGGTCCCGGGCGGGAACTGAAGCTTTCTTT
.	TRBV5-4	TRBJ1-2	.	CASSLVAGLNYGYTF	TGTGCCAGCAGCTTGGTTGCAGGGCTAAACTATGGCTACACCTTC
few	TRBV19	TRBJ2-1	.	CASSIVTPGGLYNEQFF	TGTGCCAGTAGTATAGTAACTCCTGGGGGACTCTACAATGAGCAGTTCTTC
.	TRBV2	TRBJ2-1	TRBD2	CASRQLAGGRSEQFF	TGTGCCAGCAGACAACTAGCGGGAGGGAGAAGTGAGCAGTTCTTC
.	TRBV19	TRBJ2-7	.	CASSITAGSPYEQYF	TGTGCCAGTAGTATAACTGCGGGTTCACCATACGAGCAGTACTTC
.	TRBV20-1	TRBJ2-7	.	CSVVGEYEQYF	TGCAGTGTTGTCGGGGAGTACGAGCAGTACTTC
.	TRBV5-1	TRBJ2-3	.	CASSRGLVTDTQYF	TGCGCCAGCAGCCGGGGACTTGTCACAGATACGCAGTATTTT
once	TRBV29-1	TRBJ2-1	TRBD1	CSSKQGASYNEQFF	TGCAGCAGTAAACAGGGGGCATCCTACAATGAGCAGTTCTTC
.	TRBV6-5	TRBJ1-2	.	CASRSPGVNYGYTF	TGTGCCAGCAGGTCCCCAGGGGTAAACTATGGCTACACCTTC
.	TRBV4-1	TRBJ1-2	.	CASSVRGGGYGYTF	TGCGCCAGCAGCGTTCGGGGGGGAGGCTATGGCTACACCTTC
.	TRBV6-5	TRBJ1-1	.	CASSPSGGAYTEAFF	TGTGCCAGCAGTCCCTCGGGAGGGGCCTACACTGAAGCTTTCTTT
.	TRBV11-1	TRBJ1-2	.	CASSSNRADYGYTF	TGTGCCAGCAGCTCAAACAGGGCGGACTATGGCTACACCTTC
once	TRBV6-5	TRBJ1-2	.	CASSYSGVRYGYTF	TGTGCCAGCAGTTACTCAGGGGTTCGCTATGGCTACACCTTC
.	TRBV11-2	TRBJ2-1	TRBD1	CASSNQQGLSYNEQFF	TGTGCCAGCAGCAACCAACAGGGGTTATCCTACAATGAGCAGTTCTTC
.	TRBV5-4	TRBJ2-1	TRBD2	CASTLGLAGNNEQFF	TGTGCCAGCACCTTGGGACTAGCGGGCAACAATGAGCAGTTCTTC
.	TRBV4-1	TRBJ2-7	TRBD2	CASSQLLAGGYEQYF	TGCGCCAGCAGCCAGCTGCTAGCGGGAGGGTACGAGCAGTACTTC
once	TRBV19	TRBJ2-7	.	CASSVSPGIGEQYF	TGTGCCAGTAGTGTCTCCCCAGGGATAGGCGAGCAGTACTTC
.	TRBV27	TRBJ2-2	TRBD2	CASRPLGLAGERGELFF	TGTGCCAGCAGACCTCTGGGACTAGCGGGAGAAAGAGGGGAGCTGTTTTTT
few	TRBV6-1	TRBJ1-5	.	CASREVVFSNQPQHF	TGTGCCAGCAGGGAGGTGGTCTTTAGCAATCAGCCCCAGCATTTT
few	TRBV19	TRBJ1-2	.	CASSRGQTNYGYTF	TGTGCCAGTAGTAGAGGACAGACTAACTATGGCTACACCTTC
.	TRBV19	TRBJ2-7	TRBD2	CASSKKAGADYEQYF	TGTGCCAGTAGTAAAAAAGCGGGAGCGGACTACGAGCAGTACTTC
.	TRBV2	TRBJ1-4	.	CASSPRVANEKLFF	TGTGCCAGCAGTCCCAGGGTAGCTAATGAAAAACTGTTTTTT
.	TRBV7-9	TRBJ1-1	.	CASSLASGKYSEAFF	TGTGCCAGCAGCTTAGCCTCAGGGAAGTACTCTGAAGCTTTCTTT
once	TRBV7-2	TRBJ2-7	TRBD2	CASSLGAGGPYEQYF	TGTGCCAGCAGCTTAGGAGCGGGAGGGCCCTACGAGCAGTACTTC
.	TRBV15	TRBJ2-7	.	CATSRDLLLGEKQYF	TGTGCCACCAGCAGAGACCTCCTCTTAGGGGAAAAGCAGTACTTC
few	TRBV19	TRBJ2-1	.	CASSIDFGEQFF	TGTGCCAGTAGTATAGATTTTGGCGAGCAGTTCTTC
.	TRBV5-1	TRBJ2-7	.	CASSLEGVEQYF	TGCGCCAGCAGCTTGGAAGGGGTCGAGCAGTACTTC
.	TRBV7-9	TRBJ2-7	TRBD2	CASSLKATSGSGYEQYF	TGTGCCAGCAGCTTAAAGGCAACTAGCGGGAGTGGGTACGAGCAGTACTTC
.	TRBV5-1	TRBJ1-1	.	CASSLAQTNTEAFF	TGCGCCAGCAGCTTGGCTCAGACTAACACTGAAGCTTTCTTT
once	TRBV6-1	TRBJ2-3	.	CASSLADTQYF	TGTGCCAGCAGTCTAGCGGATACGCAGTATTTT
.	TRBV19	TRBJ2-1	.	CASRNPQGTEQFF	TGTGCCAGTAGGAACCCGCAGGGAACTGAGCAGTTCTTC
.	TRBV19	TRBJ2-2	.	CASMGPPGARTGELFF	TGTGCCAGTATGGGGCCCCCGGGAGCGCGAACCGGGGAGCTGTTTTTT
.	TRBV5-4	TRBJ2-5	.	CASSPGQQETQYF	TGTGCCAGCAGCCCAGGACAGCAAGAGACCCAGTACTTC